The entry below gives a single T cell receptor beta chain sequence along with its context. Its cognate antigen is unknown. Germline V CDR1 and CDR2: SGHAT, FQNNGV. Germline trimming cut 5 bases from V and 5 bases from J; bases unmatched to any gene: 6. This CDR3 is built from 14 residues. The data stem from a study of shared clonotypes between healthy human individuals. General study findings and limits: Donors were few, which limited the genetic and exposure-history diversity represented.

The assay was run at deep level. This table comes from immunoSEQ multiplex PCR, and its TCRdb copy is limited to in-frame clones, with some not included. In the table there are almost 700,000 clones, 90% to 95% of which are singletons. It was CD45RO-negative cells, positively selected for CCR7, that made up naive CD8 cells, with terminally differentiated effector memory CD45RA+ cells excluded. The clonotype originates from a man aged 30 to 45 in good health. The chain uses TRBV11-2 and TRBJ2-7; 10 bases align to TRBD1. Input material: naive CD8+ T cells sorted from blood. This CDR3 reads CASSRDRGLDEQYF. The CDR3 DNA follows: TGTGCCAGCAGCCGAGACAGGGGGCTAGACGAGCAGTACTTC. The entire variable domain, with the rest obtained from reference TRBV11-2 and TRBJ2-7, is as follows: EAGVAQSPRYKIIEKRQSVAFWCNPISGHATLYWYQQILGQGPKLLIQFQNNGVVDDSQLPKDRFSAERLKGVDSTLKIQPAKLEDSAVYLCASSRDRGLDEQYFGPGTRLTVT.